These 17 T cell receptor beta chains were sequenced from one sample in a study of graft-versus-host responses after intestinal transplantation. This table comes from immunoSEQ multiplex PCR, and its TCRdb copy is limited to in-frame clones, with some not included. The repertoire holds tens of thousands of clones, with about nine tenths as singletons. These receptors have no known antigen. The source material was unstimulated CD4+ T cells sorted from spleen or lymph node cells, sampled before transplant. The source is a human donor who was the organ donor for an intestinal transplant.

The V and J genes are TRBV9 and TRBJ2-6; 12 bases line up with TRBD2. The CDR3 is 18 amino acids. Germline values: CDR1 SGDLS, CDR2 YYNGEE. The junction had 8 bases not matched to a gene; V was cut back by 3 bases and J by 4 bases. The CDR3 nucleotides read TGTGCCAGCAGCGCACCGGGACTAGCGGGTAGGGGGGCCAACGTCCTGACTTTC. Its translation is CASSAPGLAGRGANVLTF.

This sequence joins TRBV6-1 and TRBJ2-7; a possible D gene is TRBD2 (7 bases). Looked up from germline, CDR1 is MNHNS and CDR2 is SASEGT. This CDR3 has 14 amino acids. V was clipped by 8 bases and J by 2 bases, with 16 bases between them. CDR3 in amino acids: CASDSGGPTYEQYF. The CDR3 DNA reads as TGTGCCAGCGACTCGGGGGGCCCTACCTACGAGCAGTACTTC.

The CDR3 here is CASSSWSAVSYNEQFF. The CDR3 region has the DNA TGTGCCAGCAGTTCATGGTCAGCGGTCTCCTACAATGAGCAGTTCTTC. This chain joins TRBV28 and TRBJ2-1; a possible D gene is TRBD2 (5 bases). The CDR3 contains 16 residues. V was trimmed by 4 bases and J by 0 bases, leaving 13 bases between them. Per germline, CDR1 MDHEN and CDR2 SYDVKM.

The genes are TRBV5-1 and TRBJ2-7, with D tentatively TRBD1 (6 bases). The germline V gene has CDR1 SGHRS and CDR2 YFSETQ. V was trimmed by 0 bases and J by 0 bases, leaving 19 bases between them. The length of the CDR3 is 18 residues. The DNA for the CDR3 is TGCGCCAGCAGCTTGGGACCCCAGACAGGCGAAAGCTCCTACGAGCAGTACTTC. It is translated as CASSLGPQTGESSYEQYF.

This clone was detected once. The V gene is TRBV6-6, the J gene TRBJ1-3, with D perhaps matching TRBD1 (5 bases). This CDR3 contains 14 residues. Looked up from germline, CDR1 is MNHNY and CDR2 is SVGAGI (reference sequence). The germline V and J ends were trimmed by 6 bases and 0 bases, with 9 bases remaining between them. The CDR3 DNA reads as TGTGCCAGCAGGCGGGGCGCCTCTGGAAACACCATATATTTT. It translates to CASRRGASGNTIYF.

V gene TRBV6-6 combines with J gene TRBJ2-7, with D maybe TRBD2 (7 bases). Germline V gives CDR1 MNHNY, CDR2 SVGAGI (reference sequence). The CDR3 has 15 amino acids. The germline V and J ends were trimmed by 7 bases and 2 bases, with 18 bases remaining between them. As DNA, the CDR3 is TGTGCCAGCACCCTTGCGGGGGCGCCAACCTACGAGCAGTACTTC. It codes for CASTLAGAPTYEQYF.

The chain joins TRBV28 to TRBJ2-5, with 13 bases identical to TRBD2. CDR1 MDHEN and CDR2 SYDVKM come from the germline V gene. Trimming removed 6 bases from V and 5 bases from J; junction bases left unmatched: 12. There are 17 residues in the CDR3. CDR3 sequence (DNA): TGTGCCAGCAGCCGGTCGTCTGGGACTAGCGGGACTGAGACCCAGTACTTC. Its protein is CASSRSSGTSGTETQYF.

V and J are TRBV27 and TRBJ1-1, with 7 bases fitting TRBD1. V trimming: 4 bases; J trimming: 5 bases; junction bases outside the gene matches: 7. The CDR3 covers 14 residues. Germline V gives CDR1 MNHEY, CDR2 SMNVEV (reference sequence). Here the CDR3 reads CASSSQGGMTEAFF. CDR3 DNA: TGTGCCAGCAGTTCCCAGGGGGGAATGACTGAAGCTTTCTTT.

V is TRBV4-1 and J is TRBJ2-7; 7 nucleotides line up with TRBD2. The J segment lost 2 bases and the V segment lost 10 bases, leaving 5 bases of the junction unmatched. Germline loops: CDR1 MGHRA, CDR2 YSYEKL. The CDR3 is 12 amino acids. CDR3 in DNA: TGCGCCATCCCAGGGACTACCTACGAGCAGTACTTC. Its protein is CAIPGTTYEQYF.

The genes are TRBV11-2 and TRBJ2-7; 7 bases line up with TRBD1. J was trimmed by 5 bases and V by 5 bases; bases with no gene match: 9. This CDR3 is 14 amino acids long. Germline V CDR1 and CDR2: SGHAT, FQNNGV. CDR3 loop: CASSLGQVPHEQYF. CDR3 bases: TGTGCCAGCAGCCTCGGACAGGTTCCCCACGAGCAGTACTTC.

The rearrangement joins TRBV28 to TRBJ2-1, with D possibly TRBD2 on 5 matching bases. Looked up from germline, CDR1 is MDHEN and CDR2 is SYDVKM. V lost 6 bases and J 7 bases, leaving 19 bases between the germline ends. This CDR3 region has 15 residues. The CDR3: CASRPLGLARNEQFF. The CDR3 DNA reads as TGTGCCAGCAGGCCACTAGGGCTTGCGAGGAATGAGCAGTTCTTC.

V gene TRBV10-2 combines with J gene TRBJ2-2; 8 bases fit TRBD2. V gave up 6 bases and J gave up 4 bases; unmatched junction bases: 4. The CDR3 is 14 residues long. Germline V gene lookup returns CDR1 WSHSY and CDR2 SAAADI. CDR3 nucleotide sequence: TGCGCCAGCAGGCTAGCGGGCCTCACCGGGGAGCTGTTTTTT. It translates to CASRLAGLTGELFF.

This sequence joins TRBV28 and TRBJ2-7; 12 positions match TRBD1. V lost 8 bases and J lost 7; bases outside the gene matches: 12. The CDR3 covers 15 residues. CDR1 and CDR2 (germline): MDHEN, SYDVKM. CDR3 in DNA: TGTGCCAGCGCCTCAACGGGACAGGGGGCGAGGGAGCAGTACTTC. Encoded protein: CASASTGQGAREQYF.

CDR3 DNA sequence: TGTGCCAGCAGCCACCCTGGACTAGCGGGGTATTTT. Protein: CASSHPGLAGYF. The V and J genes are TRBV2 and TRBJ2-3, with 11 bases matching TRBD2. This CDR3 contains 12 residues. Germline assignment: CDR1 SNHLY and CDR2 FYNNEI. Trimming took 6 bases from V and 14 from J; bases not matched to a gene: 7.

This clone was seen just once. The V and J genes are TRBV7-9 and TRBJ1-2, with 7 bases fitting TRBD1. The J segment lost 8 bases and the V segment lost 4 bases, leaving 13 bases of the junction unmatched. In germline, CDR1 is SEHNR, CDR2 FQNEAQ (reference sequence). CDR3 length: 15 residues. CDR3 sequence reads: CASSSYRGAGLGYTF. The CDR3, as DNA: TGTGCCAGCAGCTCATACAGGGGAGCGGGTCTAGGCTACACCTTC. Supplemented by reference TRBV7-9 and TRBJ1-2, the full variable domain reads DTGVSQNPRHKITKRGQNVTFRCDPISEHNRLYWYRQTLGQGPEFLTYFQNEAQLEKSRLLSDRFSAERPKGSFSTLEIQRTEQGDSAMYLCASSSYRGAGLGYTFGSGTRLTVV.

Of note for this clone: One junction end does not reproduce the germline sequence, and a read error may be involved. J is TRBJ2-1 and V is TRBV4-1; 8 nucleotides align to TRBD2. CDR3 length: 16 amino acids. Per germline, CDR1 MGHRA and CDR2 YSYEKL. The CDR3 coding sequence is TGCGCCACCAGCCGATTCGGGCTAGCGGGTTACAATGAGCAGTTCTTC. Protein product: CATSRFGLAGYNEQFF.

This rearrangement joins TRBV14 to TRBJ2-3, with TRBD1 matching over 10 bases. In germline, CDR1 is SGHDN, CDR2 FVKESK. J lost 6 bases, V lost 1 base, and 10 bases had no gene match. The CDR3 totals 17 residues. CDR3 amino acids: CASSQVGPGQGLDTQYF. CDR3 DNA: TGTGCCAGCAGCCAAGTTGGTCCGGGACAGGGGTTGGATACGCAGTATTTT.